This T cell receptor (beta chain) stems from a study of shared clonotypes between healthy human individuals. At the level of the study: The donor pool was made up of a couple of women and a few men aged 18 to 49.

The authors ran the assay at deep level. In the original processing: Filtering of immunoSEQ junctional sequences could not match full-length read filtering. Sequenced by immunoSEQ multiplex PCR; TCRdb stores in-frame clones only, minus some. The V and J calls and clone size come from that table; D and trimming were worked out from the DNA. Here the sample spans 2 million to 2.5 million clones, 90% to 97% being singletons. Germline CDR1 and CDR2: SGDLS and YYNGEE. This CDR3 is built from 15 residues. V lost 0 bases and J 7 bases, leaving 16 bases between the germline ends. The gene calls are TRBV9 and TRBJ1-2, with a possible D match to TRBD1 (6 bases). The sequenced sample consisted of naive CD4+ T cells sorted from blood. Subset: CD45RA+ positively selected. The receptor was derived from a man younger than 30 in good health. The CDR3 loop reads CASSVDLRGTSGYTF. The CDR3 nucleotides read TGTGCCAGCAGCGTAGACCTCAGGGGAACCTCTGGCTACACCTTC.